This TCR beta chain was identified during a study of response to subunit inactivated influenza vaccine. Whole-study findings and limits: The authors offered the suggestion that each seasonal influenza vaccination recruits few new T cells.

Using its own MiXCR run on the RT-PCR reads, TCRdb lists one record per CDR3 protein. Among around 850,000 distinct CDR3 sequences listed, about a fifth were seen once. The table lists this clonotype with a few counts. The target antigen is unknown. V was clipped by 2 bases and J by 5 bases, with 18 bases between them. The germline gives CDR1 MGHDK, CDR2 SYGVNS. The CDR3 is 16 residues long. The chain combines TRBV25-1 with TRBJ2-5, with D possibly called TRBD1 or TRBD2 (5 bases each). The sequence was collected from a man aged 45-65 years who received an inactivated influenza vaccine. The sequencing used PBMCs from blood, collected 5 days after vaccination. The CDR3 DNA follows: TGTGCCAGCAGTGAAGGGGGAATAGGGTGGACGGAGACCCAGTACTTC. Protein: CASSEGGIGWTETQYF. Based on the CDR3 plus reference TRBV25-1 and TRBJ2-5, the full variable domain is EADIYQTPRYLVIGTGKKITLECSQTMGHDKMYWYQQDPGMELHLIHYSYGVNSTEKGDLSSESTVSRIRTEHFPLTLESARPSHTSQYLCASSEGGIGWTETQYFGPGTRLLVL.